This is a list of T cell receptor beta chains from one sample in a study of T cell changes during pregnancy in multiple sclerosis. Sequenced by immunoSEQ multiplex PCR; TCRdb stores in-frame clones only, minus some. The profile shows 70,000 to 85,000 clones, about 90% of them singletons. The specimen was peripheral blood, collected before pregnancy. Receptors were obtained from a female donor with multiple sclerosis, enrolled in a pregnancy study. Both conserved end residues are trimmed from each CDR3. Each record gives: CDR3 length, V gene, J gene, CDR3 protein.

12	TRBV27	TRBJ1-5	ASSQGYSNQPQH
18	TRBV12-2	TRBJ1-1	ASRSLDRIPGPPTGAEAF
11	TRBV6-5	TRBJ2-5	ATQTDSQETQY
14	TRBV27	TRBJ2-7	ASSLLDQRKGYEQY
14	TRBV10-2	TRBJ1-2	ASSGGQGARDYGYT
13	TRBV28	TRBJ1-5	ASSLSLGGDQPQH
13	TRBV9	TRBJ2-7	ASSPLGTGAYEQY
14	TRBV7-3	TRBJ2-1	ASSSLGGGRANEQF
12	TRBV19	TRBJ1-1	ASSIYHRNTEAF
12	TRBV28	TRBJ2-1	ASSRQGGWNEQF
13	TRBV6-8	TRBJ2-1	ASSYSEEFYNEQF
15	TRBV28	TRBJ2-1	ASSLSTSGRSYNEQF
13	TRBV7-6	TRBJ2-7	ASSLASGSSYEQY
14	TRBV7-6	TRBJ1-2	ASSLESQGLNYGYT
14	TRBV7-8	TRBJ2-7	ASSPPPGLAGYEQY
13	TRBV4-1	TRBJ2-7	ASSRRLAETYEQY
12	TRBV7-2	TRBJ2-7	ASSISGRGYEQY
13	TRBV21-1	TRBJ1-1	ASSKDGTGDTEAF
13	TRBV5-1	TRBJ2-7	ASSKGLAGSYEQY
15	TRBV7-8	TRBJ2-1	ASSGGLAGGSYNEQF
13	TRBV19	TRBJ1-1	ASNVRGGKNTEAF
11	TRBV19	TRBJ2-3	ASSITGIDTQY
13	TRBV28	TRBJ2-1	ASSSTGGPYNEQF
14	TRBV28	TRBJ2-7	ASSSGTGPLVFGQY
12	TRBV13	TRBJ1-2	ASSRDREVGGYT
11	TRBV19	TRBJ1-1	ASSKAGRTEAF
13	TRBV6-4	TRBJ2-2	ASSEGQGNTGELF
15	TRBV28	TRBJ2-7	ASSKLGQELLVYEQY
12	TRBV19	TRBJ1-5	ASSPRQAEGPQH
13	TRBV19	TRBJ1-5	ASSIDSGGNQPQH
11	TRBV30	TRBJ1-2	AWSVNSGYGYT
14	TRBV2	TRBJ1-2	ASPGGQGARFDGYT
12	TRBV28	TRBJ2-3	ASSGGLKVDTQY
15	TRBV28	TRBJ2-1	ASSLWSRTASYNEQF
12	TRBV6-5	TRBJ2-2	ASSWGQNTGELF
10	TRBV6-5	TRBJ1-3	ASGASGNTIY
14	TRBV9	TRBJ2-1	ASSSGGTSGRDEQF
12	TRBV6-1	TRBJ2-7	ASKWGRVPYEQY
9	TRBV30	TRBJ1-2	AWKQNYGYT
14	TRBV2	TRBJ1-5	ASSEASGYSNQPQH
14	TRBV11-1	TRBJ2-2	ASSLVRGGNTGELF
12	TRBV27	TRBJ2-1	ASTVRVSYNEQF
9	TRBV28	TRBJ2-7	ATRGVPEQY
14	TRBV27	TRBJ1-4	ASSLGFSRTNEKLF
12	TRBV28	TRBJ1-5	ASSLRGYDQPQH
10	TRBV19	TRBJ1-5	ASSPPSQPQH
9	TRBV28	TRBJ1-5	ASSPIGTQH
15	TRBV18	TRBJ1-2	ASSPPLGDRTNYGYT
13	TRBV10-3	TRBJ2-7	AISESRQGGDEQY
14	TRBV5-3	TRBJ1-5	ARSLPDRAQSQPQH
16	TRBV7-2	TRBJ2-3	ASSLATGLAGVTDTQY
12	TRBV28	TRBJ2-5	ASSLVGGKETQY